This T cell receptor beta chain was observed in a study of blood T cell repertoires in COVID-19. Overall study: Both acute and convalescent COVID-19 samples were obtained from the United States, Italy and Spain.

Original methodology: Amplification of reference gene primers provided the estimated nucleated cell counts. TCRdb keeps only in-frame clones here, not all; method: immunoSEQ multiplex PCR. V and J calls and clone size follow that table, whereas D and trimming were derived from the DNA. This sample has approximately 190,000 clones, with around 84% found just once. Germline CDR1 SGHNT, CDR2 YENEEA. V lost 5 bases to trimming and J lost 2 bases, with 13 bases between them. The CDR3 spans 15 residues. This clone was counted a few times. The rearrangement uses TRBV11-3 and TRBJ2-1; possible D gene TRBD1, 5 bases. Sequencing was performed on peripheral blood. The clonotype was recovered from a young man with active or convalescent COVID-19. CDR3 sequence reads: CASSSTGYAYNEQFF. Written as DNA, the CDR3 is TGTGCCAGCAGCAGCACAGGTTATGCCTACAATGAGCAGTTCTTC.